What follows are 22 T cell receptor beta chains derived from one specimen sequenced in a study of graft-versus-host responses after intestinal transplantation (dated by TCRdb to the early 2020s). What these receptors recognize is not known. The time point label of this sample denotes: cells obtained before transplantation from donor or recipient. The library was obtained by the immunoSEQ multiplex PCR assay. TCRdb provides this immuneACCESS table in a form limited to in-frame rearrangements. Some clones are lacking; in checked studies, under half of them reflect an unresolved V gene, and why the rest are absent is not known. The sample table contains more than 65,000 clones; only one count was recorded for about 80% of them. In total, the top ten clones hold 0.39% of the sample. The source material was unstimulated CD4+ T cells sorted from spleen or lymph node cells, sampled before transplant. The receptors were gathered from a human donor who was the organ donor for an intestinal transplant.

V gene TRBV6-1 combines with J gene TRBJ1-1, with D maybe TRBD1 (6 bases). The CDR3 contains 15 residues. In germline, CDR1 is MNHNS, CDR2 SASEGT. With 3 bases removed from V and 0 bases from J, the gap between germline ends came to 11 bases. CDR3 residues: CASSDRDIMNTEAFF. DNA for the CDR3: TGTGCCAGCAGTGACCGGGACATAATGAACACTGAAGCTTTCTTT.

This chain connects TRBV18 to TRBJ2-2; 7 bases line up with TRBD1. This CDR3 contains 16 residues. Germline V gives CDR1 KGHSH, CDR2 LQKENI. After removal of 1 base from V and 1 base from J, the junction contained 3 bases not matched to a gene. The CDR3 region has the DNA TGTGCCAGCTCACCACTCGGGACAGTGAACACCGGGGAGCTGTTTTTT. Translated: CASSPLGTVNTGELFF.

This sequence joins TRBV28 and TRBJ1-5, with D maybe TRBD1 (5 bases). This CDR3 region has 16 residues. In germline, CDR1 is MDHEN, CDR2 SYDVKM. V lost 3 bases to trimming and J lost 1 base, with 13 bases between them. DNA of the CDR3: TGTGCCAGCAGTTTGGTAGGGGAGGTGAGCAATCAGCCCCAGCATTTT. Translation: CASSLVGEVSNQPQHF.

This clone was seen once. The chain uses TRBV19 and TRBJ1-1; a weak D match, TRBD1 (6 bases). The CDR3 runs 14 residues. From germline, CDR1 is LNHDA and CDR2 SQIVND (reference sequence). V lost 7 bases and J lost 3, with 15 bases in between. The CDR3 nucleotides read TGTGCCAGTACCCTGCAACAGGGTTACACTGAAGCTTTCTTT. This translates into CASTLQQGYTEAFF.

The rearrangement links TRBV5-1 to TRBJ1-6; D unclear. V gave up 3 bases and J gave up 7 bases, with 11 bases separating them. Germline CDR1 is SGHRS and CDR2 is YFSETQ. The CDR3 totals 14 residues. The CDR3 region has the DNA TGCGCCAGCAGCTACTATTCGTCCAATTCACCCCTCCACTTT. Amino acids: CASSYYSSNSPLHF.

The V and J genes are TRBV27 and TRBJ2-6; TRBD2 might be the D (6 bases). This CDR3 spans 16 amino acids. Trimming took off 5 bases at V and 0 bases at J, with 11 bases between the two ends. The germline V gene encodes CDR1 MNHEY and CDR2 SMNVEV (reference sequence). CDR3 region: CASSADGSSGANVLTF. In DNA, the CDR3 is TGTGCCAGCAGTGCCGACGGGAGCTCTGGGGCCAACGTCCTGACTTTC. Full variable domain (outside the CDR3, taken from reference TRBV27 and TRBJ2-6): EAQVTQNPRYLITVTGKKLTVTCSQNMNHEYMSWYRQDPGLGLRQIYYSMNVEVTDKGDVPEGYKVSRKEKRNFPLILESPSPNQTSLYFCASSADGSSGANVLTFGAGSRLTVL.

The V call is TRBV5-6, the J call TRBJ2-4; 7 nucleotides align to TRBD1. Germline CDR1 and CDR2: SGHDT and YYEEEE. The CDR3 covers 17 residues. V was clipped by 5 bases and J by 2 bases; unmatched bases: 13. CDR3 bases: TGTGCCAGCAGTCGAGTCGCACAGGGGATAACCAAAAACATTCAGTACTTC. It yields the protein CASSRVAQGITKNIQYF.

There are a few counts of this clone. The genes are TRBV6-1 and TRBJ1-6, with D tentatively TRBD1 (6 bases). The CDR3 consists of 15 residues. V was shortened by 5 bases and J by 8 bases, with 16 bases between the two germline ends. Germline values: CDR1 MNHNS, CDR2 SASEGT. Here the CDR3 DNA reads TGTGCCAGCAGTAGGAGACAGGTGAACGATTCACCCCTCCACTTT. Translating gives CASSRRQVNDSPLHF.

The CDR3 DNA reads TGCAGCGTTGGAGTAAAAGTGGACAGAACCTATGGCTACACCTTC. This sequence encodes CSVGVKVDRTYGYTF. The chain uses TRBV29-1 and TRBJ1-2, with D possibly matching TRBD1 (6 bases). Germline V gene data show CDR1 as SQVTM and CDR2 as ANQGSEA. Deletions cut 4 bases from V and 4 bases from J, with 19 bases between. The CDR3 totals 15 residues.

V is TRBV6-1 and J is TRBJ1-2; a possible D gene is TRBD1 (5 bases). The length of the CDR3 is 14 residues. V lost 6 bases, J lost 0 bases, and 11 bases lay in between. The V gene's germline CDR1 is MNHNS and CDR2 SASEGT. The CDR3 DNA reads TGTGCCAGCAGCGCGGGGGACGCTAACTATGGCTACACCTTC. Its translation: CASSAGDANYGYTF.

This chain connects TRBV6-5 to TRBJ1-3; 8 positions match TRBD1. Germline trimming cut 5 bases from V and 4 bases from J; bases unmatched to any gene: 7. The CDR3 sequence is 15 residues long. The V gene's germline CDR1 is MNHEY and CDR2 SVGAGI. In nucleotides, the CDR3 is TGTGCCAGCAGTCAAGGACAGGGAAAAGGAAACACCATATATTTT. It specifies CASSQGQGKGNTIYF.

Here the CDR3 reads CASLRGVQPQHF. Here the CDR3 DNA reads TGTGCCAGCCTAAGGGGCGTTCAGCCCCAGCATTTT. The rearrangement links TRBV28 to TRBJ1-5; a weak D match, TRBD1 (5 bases). Germline V CDR1 and CDR2: MDHEN, SYDVKM. V lost 8 bases and J lost 6, with 11 bases in between. The CDR3 totals 12 residues.

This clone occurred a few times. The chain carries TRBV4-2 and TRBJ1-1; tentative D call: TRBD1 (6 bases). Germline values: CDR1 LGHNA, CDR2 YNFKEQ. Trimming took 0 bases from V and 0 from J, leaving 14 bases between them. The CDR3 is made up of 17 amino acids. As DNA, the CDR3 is TGTGCCAGCAGCCAAGATAAGTTCAGGACAGTGAACACTGAAGCTTTCTTT. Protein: CASSQDKFRTVNTEAFF.

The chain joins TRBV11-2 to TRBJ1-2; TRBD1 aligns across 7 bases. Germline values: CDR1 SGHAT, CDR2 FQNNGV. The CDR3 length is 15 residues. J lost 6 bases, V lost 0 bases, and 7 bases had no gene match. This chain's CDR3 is CASSLDPGTADGYTF. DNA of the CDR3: TGTGCCAGCAGCTTAGATCCCGGGACAGCTGATGGCTACACCTTC.

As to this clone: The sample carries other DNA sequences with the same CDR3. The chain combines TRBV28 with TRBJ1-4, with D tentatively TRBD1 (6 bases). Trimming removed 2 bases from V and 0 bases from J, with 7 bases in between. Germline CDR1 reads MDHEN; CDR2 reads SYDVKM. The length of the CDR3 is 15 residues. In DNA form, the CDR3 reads TGTGCCAGCAGTTTAGGGGGCGCAACTAATGAAAAACTGTTTTTT. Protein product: CASSLGGATNEKLFF.

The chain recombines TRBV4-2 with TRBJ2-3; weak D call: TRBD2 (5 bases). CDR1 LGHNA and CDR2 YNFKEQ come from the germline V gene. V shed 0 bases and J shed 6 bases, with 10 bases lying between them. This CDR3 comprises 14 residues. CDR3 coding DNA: TGTGCCAGCAGCCAAGATACAAGGGAGGATACGCAGTATTTT. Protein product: CASSQDTREDTQYF.

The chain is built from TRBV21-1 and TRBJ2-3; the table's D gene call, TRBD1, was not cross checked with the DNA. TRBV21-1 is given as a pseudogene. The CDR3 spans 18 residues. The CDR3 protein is CASSKTRDRGRSTDTQYF. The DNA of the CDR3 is TGTGCCAGCAGCAAAACCCGGGACAGGGGGCGAAGCACAGATACGCAGTATTTT.

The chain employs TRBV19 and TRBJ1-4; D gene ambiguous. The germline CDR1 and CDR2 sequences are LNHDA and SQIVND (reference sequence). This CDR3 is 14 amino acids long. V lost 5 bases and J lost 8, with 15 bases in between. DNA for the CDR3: TGTGCCAGTAGTCCCCGGGTATGGATAGAAAAACTGTTTTTT. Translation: CASSPRVWIEKLFF.

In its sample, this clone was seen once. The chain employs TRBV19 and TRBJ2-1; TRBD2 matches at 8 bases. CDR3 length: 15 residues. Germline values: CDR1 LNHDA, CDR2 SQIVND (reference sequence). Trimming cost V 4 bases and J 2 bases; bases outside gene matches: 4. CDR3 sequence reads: CASSNPGRAYNEQFF. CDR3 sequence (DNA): TGTGCCAGTAGTAACCCCGGGAGGGCCTACAATGAGCAGTTCTTC.

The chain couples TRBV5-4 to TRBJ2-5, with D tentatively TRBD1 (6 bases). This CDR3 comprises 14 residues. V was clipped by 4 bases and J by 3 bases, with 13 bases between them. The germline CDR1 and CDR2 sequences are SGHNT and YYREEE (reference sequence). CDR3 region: CASSLWDTEETQYF. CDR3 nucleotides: TGTGCCAGCAGCCTTTGGGACACCGAAGAGACCCAGTACTTC.

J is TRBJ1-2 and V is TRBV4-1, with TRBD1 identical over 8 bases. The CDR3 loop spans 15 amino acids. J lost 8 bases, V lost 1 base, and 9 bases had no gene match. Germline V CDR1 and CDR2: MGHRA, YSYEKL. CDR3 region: CASSQGIGQGEGYTF. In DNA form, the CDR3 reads TGCGCCAGCAGCCAAGGGATAGGACAGGGCGAGGGCTACACCTTC.

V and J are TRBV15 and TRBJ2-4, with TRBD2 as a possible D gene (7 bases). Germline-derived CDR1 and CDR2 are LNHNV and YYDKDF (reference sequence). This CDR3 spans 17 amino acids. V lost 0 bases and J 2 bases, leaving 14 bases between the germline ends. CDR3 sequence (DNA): TGTGCCACCAGCAGAGATCCGGGGGGCTCGTCCAAAAACATTCAGTACTTC. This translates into CATSRDPGGSSKNIQYF.